A single sample is the source of the 22 T cell receptor beta chains below, sequenced in a study of circulating and synovial CD4+ cells in juvenile arthritis. This table comes from immunoSEQ multiplex PCR, and its TCRdb copy is limited to in-frame clones, with some not included. The top ten hold less than 0.75% of the sample, which has about 16,000 clones, 90% to 95% seen once. Sequencing input: CD4+ T cells from blood. The receptors were gathered from a human donor with juvenile idiopathic arthritis.

The rearrangement links TRBV7-2 to TRBJ1-2; 7 positions agree with TRBD1. The CDR3 runs 14 residues. Trimming cost V 5 bases and J 8 bases; bases outside gene matches: 11. Germline CDR1 is SGHTA and CDR2 is FQGNSA. The CDR3 loop is CASSRDRRTLGYTF. The CDR3 DNA reads as TGTGCCAGCAGCCGGGACAGAAGAACTTTGGGCTACACCTTC.

To note about this clone: One end of the junction varies from germline; a read error may be responsible. The chain joins TRBV7-2 to TRBJ2-3; perhaps TRBD2 as D (6 bases). The CDR3 spans 14 residues. CDR1 SGHTA and CDR2 FQGNSA come from the germline V gene. CDR3 protein: CASTLVGGPTTQYF. CDR3 in DNA: TGTGCCAGCACCTTAGTTGGAGGGCCTACCACGCAGTATTTT.

The rearrangement uses TRBV5-5 and TRBJ2-1; D perhaps matches TRBD1 (6 bases). The CDR3 length is 16 residues. Trimming stripped 4 bases from V and 4 bases from J, with 18 bases between. Germline V gene sequence: CDR1 SGHKS, CDR2 YYEKEE (reference sequence). The DNA of the CDR3 is TGTGCCAGCAGCGGAAAACAGGGTAGACTTTACAATGAGCAGTTCTTC. This codes for CASSGKQGRLYNEQFF.

This clone was picked up one time. The chain has TRBV5-1 and TRBJ2-3; TRBD1 matches at 10 bases. The CDR3 sequence is 16 residues long. The J segment lost 2 bases and the V segment lost 3 bases, leaving 6 bases of the junction unmatched. Germline CDR1 and CDR2: SGHRS and YFSETQ. CDR3 loop: CASSSGGTGATDTQYF. The CDR3 DNA is TGCGCCAGCAGCTCTGGTGGGACAGGGGCCACAGATACGCAGTATTTT.

V usage is TRBV7-2 and J usage is TRBJ2-7, with 12 bases fitting TRBD1. There are 14 residues in the CDR3. Germline assignment: CDR1 SGHTA and CDR2 FQGNSA. After removal of 5 bases from V and 6 bases from J, the junction contained 5 bases not matched to a gene. CDR3 coding DNA: TGTGCCAGCAGCACCCGGGACAGGGGGCTCGAGCAGTACTTC. Translated: CASSTRDRGLEQYF.

The chain carries TRBV6-5 and TRBJ1-2, with D perhaps TRBD1 (5 bases). V gave up 2 bases and J gave up 2 bases, with 12 bases separating them. Germline V gene sequence: CDR1 MNHEY, CDR2 SVGAGI. This CDR3 spans 15 amino acids. Written as DNA, the CDR3 is TGTGCCAGCAGTTACGGGTCGGCAGGGAACTATGGCTACACCTTC. Translation gives CASSYGSAGNYGYTF.

CDR3 loop: CASSLAQGRRNTEAFF. As DNA, the CDR3 is TGTGCCAGCAGCTTGGCACAGGGAAGGAGGAACACTGAAGCTTTCTTT. The chain carries TRBV5-4 and TRBJ1-1; the D gene is possibly TRBD1 (6 bases). The CDR3 is 16 amino acids. Germline V lookup: CDR1 SGHNT, CDR2 YYREEE (reference sequence). V lost 0 bases and J lost 1, with 13 bases in between. Looking up the rest from reference TRBV5-4 and TRBJ1-1 gives the full variable domain: ETGVTQSPTHLIKTRGQQVTLRCSSQSGHNTVSWYQQALGQGPQFIFQYYREEENGRGNFPPRFSGLQFPNYSSELNVNALELDDSALYLCASSLAQGRRNTEAFFGQGTRLTVV.

V and J are TRBV7-2 and TRBJ2-2; TRBD2 matches at 12 bases. V lost 6 bases, J lost 7 bases, and 3 bases stayed unmatched. The CDR3 runs to 14 residues. The germline gives CDR1 SGHTA, CDR2 FQGNSA. The CDR3 reads CASRTSGSGGELFF. The CDR3 DNA follows: TGTGCCAGCAGGACTAGCGGGAGTGGCGGGGAGCTGTTTTTT.

The chain combines TRBV15 with TRBJ2-1; 7 nucleotides align to TRBD2. CDR3 size: 17 residues. Germline assignment: CDR1 LNHNV and CDR2 YYDKDF (reference sequence). V trimming: 0 bases; J trimming: 2 bases; junction bases outside the gene matches: 7. CDR3 DNA: TGTGCCACCAGCAGAGATCCTAGCGGATCAACCTACAATGAGCAGTTCTTC. Its translation: CATSRDPSGSTYNEQFF.

The rearrangement uses TRBV30 and TRBJ1-4, with 10 bases matching TRBD1. Trimming cost V 2 bases and J 10 bases; bases outside gene matches: 13. In germline, CDR1 is GTSNPN, CDR2 SVGIG (reference sequence). The CDR3 has 16 residues. The CDR3 region has the DNA TGTGCCTGGAGTATCCCCGGGGGACAGGGGAGGGGAAAACTGTTTTTT. Protein: CAWSIPGGQGRGKLFF. Based on the CDR3 plus reference TRBV30 and TRBJ1-4, the full variable domain is SQTIHQWPATLVQPVGSPLSLECTVEGTSNPNLYWYRQAAGRGLQLLFYSVGIGQISSEVPQNLSASRPQDRQFILSSKKLLLSDSGFYLCAWSIPGGQGRGKLFFGSGTQLSVL.

The V and J genes are TRBV30 and TRBJ2-1, with D maybe TRBD2 (5 bases). The CDR3 is 14 amino acids. The germline V and J ends were trimmed by 2 bases and 4 bases, with 12 bases remaining between them. Germline CDR1 GTSNPN, CDR2 SVGIG (reference sequence). The CDR3 loop is CAWSRGVSYNEQFF. The CDR3 region has the DNA TGTGCCTGGAGTCGGGGTGTGAGTTACAATGAGCAGTTCTTC.

The chain combines TRBV5-1 with TRBJ2-5; possible D gene TRBD1, 6 bases. There are 14 residues in the CDR3. Trimming pared 0 bases from V and 2 bases from J, leaving 8 bases between. Germline CDR1 is SGHRS and CDR2 is YFSETQ. The CDR3 DNA reads as TGCGCCAGCAGCTTGGACAGGGCTCAAGAGACCCAGTACTTC. It translates to CASSLDRAQETQYF.

The V call is TRBV18, the J call TRBJ1-2; D is ambiguous. The CDR3 is 15 amino acids. CDR1 and CDR2 (germline): KGHSH, LQKENI. V lost 2 bases and J lost 3, with 13 bases in between. CDR3 in amino acids: CASSPARRTDYGYTF. The CDR3 DNA reads TGTGCCAGCTCACCAGCCAGGAGGACTGACTATGGCTACACCTTC.

The chain links TRBV7-2 to TRBJ1-2, with D maybe TRBD1 (6 bases). V was shortened by 6 bases and J by 2 bases, with 10 bases between the two germline ends. Germline loops: CDR1 SGHTA, CDR2 FQGNSA. CDR3 length: 13 residues. CDR3 DNA sequence: TGTGCCAGCAGTAGACAGGACAACTATGGCTACACCTTC. This encodes CASSRQDNYGYTF.

The chain combines TRBV25-1 with TRBJ2-3; D possibly corresponds to TRBD2 (6 bases). V was trimmed by 5 bases and J by 2 bases, leaving 17 bases between them. The CDR3 is made up of 16 amino acids. Germline V lookup: CDR1 MGHDK, CDR2 SYGVNS. CDR3 protein: CASSNPAWRDTDTQYF. The CDR3 DNA is TGTGCCAGCAGTAACCCGGCTTGGAGGGACACAGATACGCAGTATTTT.

The V and J genes are TRBV14 and TRBJ2-1; 10 bases align to TRBD2. V gave up 4 bases and J gave up 9 bases; unmatched junction bases: 9. The germline CDR1 and CDR2 sequences are SGHDN and FVKESK. The CDR3 consists of 15 residues. CDR3 protein: CASSLGLAGVSEQFF. The CDR3 DNA is TGTGCCAGCAGCCTGGGGCTAGCGGGAGTTAGTGAGCAGTTCTTC.

The rearrangement joins TRBV9 to TRBJ1-2, with 8 bases lining up with TRBD1. CDR3 length equals 15 residues. V shed 4 bases and J 6 bases; nucleotides not matched to a gene: 11. Looked up from germline, CDR1 is SGDLS and CDR2 is YYNGEE. CDR3 bases: TGTGCCAGCAGCCCTAACCCGCAGGGGGCCGATGGCTACACCTTC. It encodes CASSPNPQGADGYTF.

V is TRBV5-1 and J is TRBJ1-1, with D possibly TRBD1 on 6 matching bases. The CDR3 contains 14 residues. Between the trimmed V and J ends, which lost 4 bases and 4 bases, there was a span of 14 bases. In germline, CDR1 is SGHRS, CDR2 YFSETQ. CDR3 amino acids: CASSIVQGTTEAFF. The CDR3 coding sequence is TGCGCCAGCAGCATCGTACAGGGCACCACTGAAGCTTTCTTT. Complete variable domain (other parts from reference TRBV5-1 and TRBJ1-1): KAGVTQTPRYLIKTRGQQVTLSCSPISGHRSVSWYQQTPGQGLQFLFEYFSETQRNKGNFPGRFSGRQFSNSRSEMNVSTLELGDSALYLCASSIVQGTTEAFFGQGTRLTVV.

The chain joins TRBV29-1 to TRBJ2-5; 8 nucleotides line up with TRBD1. The CDR3 covers 12 residues. Germline loops: CDR1 SQVTM, CDR2 ANQGSEA. Trimming removed 7 bases from V and 4 bases from J; junction bases left unmatched: 5. The CDR3 sequence: CSGGTGGETQYF. In DNA, the CDR3 is TGCAGCGGGGGGACAGGTGGAGAGACCCAGTACTTC.

The chain combines TRBV6-5 with TRBJ1-1; no firm D call. The germline V gene has CDR1 MNHEY and CDR2 SVGAGI. V was trimmed by 9 bases and J by 0 bases, leaving 8 bases between them. This CDR3 has 12 residues. The CDR3 DNA sequence: TGTGCCAGTAGAAAGTTGAACACTGAAGCTTTCTTT. It translates to CASRKLNTEAFF.

The rearrangement uses TRBV5-6 and TRBJ1-1; a possible D gene is TRBD1 (5 bases). V was cut by 3 bases and J by 2 bases, with 11 bases left in between. This CDR3 has 14 amino acids. Per germline, CDR1 SGHDT and CDR2 YYEEEE. CDR3 in amino acids: CASSSGVRNTEAFF. As DNA, the CDR3 is TGTGCCAGCAGCTCGGGGGTCAGAAACACTGAAGCTTTCTTT.

The genes are TRBV18 and TRBJ2-1, with 12 bases matching TRBD2. The length of the CDR3 is 16 residues. Germline V CDR1 and CDR2: KGHSH, LQKENI. V lost 3 bases to trimming and J lost 2 bases; unmatched junction nucleotides: 2. CDR3 amino acids: CASSPTSGGTYNEQFF. The DNA for the CDR3 is TGTGCCAGCTCACCCACTAGCGGGGGGACCTACAATGAGCAGTTCTTC. The full variable domain, in which reference TRBV18 and TRBJ2-1 provide the parts outside the CDR3, is NAGVMQNPRHLVRRRGQEARLRCSPMKGHSHVYWYRQLPEEGLKFMVYLQKENIIDESGMPKERFSAEFPKEGPSILRIQQVVRGDSAAYFCASSPTSGGTYNEQFFGPGTRLTVL.